The 32 T cell receptor beta chains reported below all come from one sample, sequenced in a study of T cells after yellow fever vaccination. TCRdb reprocessed the 5' RACE reads with MiXCR, giving one entry per CDR3 protein. The sample has about 69,000 distinct CDR3 sequences; around 6.2% are singletons. The sequences come from CD4+ T cells sorted from PBMCs, collected around 14 days after the first yellow fever vaccination. Receptor source: a man between 18 and 35 years old who received the YFV17D yellow fever vaccine.

The chain recombines TRBV7-9 with TRBJ2-3; 9 nucleotides align to TRBD2. This CDR3 is built from 17 residues. The germline V gene encodes CDR1 SEHNR and CDR2 FQNEAQ (reference sequence). Germline trimming cut 5 bases from V and 5 bases from J; bases unmatched to any gene: 14. For the CDR3, the DNA is TGTGCCAGCAGCCCCCGTTCAGGCGGGGGGGAAGTAGATACGCAGTATTTT. This gives the protein CASSPRSGGGEVDTQYF.

The sample holds many counts of this clonotype. This chain connects TRBV10-3 to TRBJ1-1; no definite D call. The CDR3 totals 11 residues. Trimming left V 0 bases short and J 10 bases short, with 6 bases between. In germline, CDR1 is ENHRY, CDR2 SYGVKD. The CDR3 region has the DNA TGTGCCATCAGTGAGTCACGTGGAGCTTTCTTT. Its translation is CAISESRGAFF.

This clonotype showed up many times. The J gene is TRBJ1-1, the V gene TRBV7-2, with D possibly TRBD1 on 6 matching bases. Looked up from germline, CDR1 is SGHTA and CDR2 is FQGNSA. V was trimmed by 3 bases and J by 4 bases, leaving 12 bases between them. The CDR3 is made up of 14 amino acids. The CDR3 DNA reads as TGTGCCAGCAGCTTTCAGGGGCGCACCACTGAAGCTTTCTTT. It encodes CASSFQGRTTEAFF.

This clonotype appeared many times. This chain connects TRBV7-3 to TRBJ2-2; no clear D. The CDR3 spans 15 residues. The V end was cut by 1 base, the J end by 5 bases, with 11 bases between. From germline, CDR1 is SGHTA and CDR2 FQGTGA. The CDR3 spells CASSLNFHVTGELFF. DNA of the CDR3: TGTGCCAGCAGCTTAAATTTTCACGTAACCGGGGAGCTGTTTTTT.

This clonotype came up many times. The rearrangement joins TRBV18 to TRBJ1-4, with a weak D call TRBD1 (5 bases). Between the trimmed V and J ends, which lost 6 bases and 8 bases, there was a span of 13 bases. The CDR3 is 13 residues long. The germline CDR1 and CDR2 sequences are KGHSH and LQKENI. The DNA for the CDR3 is TGTGCCAGCTCGCCCACAGGAGGCGAAAAACTGTTTTTT. It codes for CASSPTGGEKLFF.

This clonotype was seen at least ten times. The gene calls are TRBV12-3 or TRBV12-4 and TRBJ2-2, with D unclear. The CDR3 length is 12 residues. V was trimmed by 6 bases and J by 7 bases, leaving 9 bases between them. The CDR3 spells CASSRSYGELFF. DNA of the CDR3: TGTGCCAGCAGCCGGAGCTACGGGGAGCTGTTTTTT.

This clonotype was recorded many times. The chain joins TRBV7-2 to TRBJ1-5, with D unresolved. The CDR3 runs 13 residues. V was clipped by 5 bases and J by 1 base, with 6 bases between them. Germline V CDR1 and CDR2: SGHTA, FQGNSA. In nucleotides, the CDR3 is TGTGCCAGCAGCCAATACAGCAATCAGCCCCAGCATTTT. As protein: CASSQYSNQPQHF.

This clonotype was detected ten times or more. The rearrangement links TRBV23-1 to TRBJ2-1, with a possible D match to TRBD2 (5 bases). TRBV23-1 carries the ORF label, with uncertain function. The V end was cut by 2 bases, the J end by 8 bases, with 10 bases between. This CDR3 is built from 13 residues. The CDR3 is CASSQTGIDEQFF. CDR3 DNA sequence: TGCGCCAGCAGTCAAACGGGGATAGATGAGCAGTTCTTC.

This clonotype was detected many times. This chain uses TRBV4-1 with TRBJ2-1, with D uncertain. The CDR3 runs 16 residues. V lost 0 bases and J 4 bases, leaving 13 bases between the germline ends. The germline V gene has CDR1 MGHRA and CDR2 YSYEKL. The CDR3 sequence: CASSQDEQPFYNEQFF. The CDR3 DNA reads as TGCGCCAGCAGCCAAGATGAACAGCCATTTTACAATGAGCAGTTCTTC.

There are many counts of this clonotype. V gene TRBV15 combines with J gene TRBJ1-6, with 7 bases lining up with TRBD1. The CDR3 is 17 residues long. Germline V lookup: CDR1 LNHNV, CDR2 YYDKDF (reference sequence). The ends lost 3 bases at V and 0 bases at J; junction bases unmatched: 5. CDR3 nucleotides: TGTGCCACCAGCAGCGGACAGGCGAGCTCCTATAATTCACCCCTCCACTTT. Its protein product is CATSSGQASSYNSPLHF.

This clonotype was picked up many times. This sequence joins TRBV5-1 and TRBJ1-5; TRBD1 matches 8 bases. The CDR3 spans 15 residues. V shed 2 bases, J shed 4 bases, and the junction held 5 bases outside the gene matches. Germline values: CDR1 SGHRS, CDR2 YFSETQ. CDR3 DNA: TGCGCCAGCAGCTTACAGGGGGGGGGTAATCAGCCCCAGCATTTT. Amino acids: CASSLQGGGNQPQHF.

There are many counts of this clonotype. The chain has TRBV7-3 and TRBJ2-3; TRBD2 aligns across 13 bases. This CDR3 is built from 16 residues. V shed 4 bases, J shed 4 bases, and the junction held 5 bases outside the gene matches. Germline lookup yields CDR1 SGHTA and CDR2 FQGTGA. CDR3 in DNA: TGTGCCAGCAGCTCGGGCACTAGCGGGGGGGCAGATACGCAGTATTTT. It translates to CASSSGTSGGADTQYF. The variable domain in full, with the rest retrieved from reference TRBV7-3 and TRBJ2-3, is GAGVSQTPSNKVTEKGKYVELRCDPISGHTALYWYRQSLGQGPEFLIYFQGTGAADDSGLPNDRFFAVRPEGSVSTLKIQRTERGDSAVYLCASSSGTSGGADTQYFGPGTRLTVL.

This clonotype was found many times. This chain links TRBV4-3 with TRBJ1-2; a weak D match, TRBD1 (5 bases). CDR1 is LGHNA, CDR2 YSLEER, per germline. The V gene lost 1 base and the J gene lost 8 bases, with 14 bases spanning the gap. CDR3 size: 14 residues. This chain's CDR3 is CASSQVPTVAGYTF. CDR3 sequence (DNA): TGCGCCAGCAGCCAAGTTCCGACAGTTGCGGGCTACACCTTC.

This clonotype has ten or more counts. This rearrangement joins TRBV5-1 to TRBJ1-1; D is unresolved. Trimming took off 3 bases at V and 3 bases at J, with 12 bases between the two ends. CDR1 is SGHRS and CDR2 is YFSETQ in the germline V gene. The CDR3 has 14 residues. The CDR3 reads CASSSPAAHTEAFF. The DNA for the CDR3 is TGCGCCAGCAGCTCCCCGGCAGCCCACACTGAAGCTTTCTTT. The whole variable domain, remainder taken from reference TRBV5-1 and TRBJ1-1, is KAGVTQTPRYLIKTRGQQVTLSCSPISGHRSVSWYQQTPGQGLQFLFEYFSETQRNKGNFPGRFSGRQFSNSRSEMNVSTLELGDSALYLCASSSPAAHTEAFFGQGTRLTVV.

This clonotype has a count of ten or more. The V and J genes are TRBV10-3 and TRBJ2-7; the D is unclear. There are 12 residues in the CDR3. Germline values: CDR1 ENHRY, CDR2 SYGVKD. Trimming took off 6 bases at V and 4 bases at J, with 10 bases between the two ends. The CDR3 coding sequence is TGTGCCATCAGGAAGGACCAGTACGAGCAGTACTTC. Its protein product is CAIRKDQYEQYF.

This clonotype was recorded many times. The chain joins TRBV10-3 to TRBJ2-7, with 8 bases fitting TRBD1. CDR1 and CDR2 from the germline V gene are ENHRY and SYGVKD. Germline trimming cut 6 bases from V and 5 bases from J; bases unmatched to any gene: 9. This CDR3 region has 14 residues. The DNA of the CDR3 is TGTGCCATCAGCCGTGGACAGGGAGTCAACGAGCAGTACTTC. Protein product: CAISRGQGVNEQYF.

This clonotype came up many times. This chain's CDR3 is CASSLVASNHNEQFF. CDR3 in DNA: TGTGCCAGCAGCTTAGTGGCTAGCAACCACAATGAGCAGTTCTTC. The chain employs TRBV7-9 and TRBJ2-1; TRBD2 might be the D (5 bases). Germline-derived CDR1 and CDR2 are SEHNR and FQNEAQ (reference sequence). Between the trimmed V and J ends, which lost 1 base and 5 bases, there was a span of 12 bases. The CDR3 has 15 amino acids.

This clonotype came up many times. The CDR3 DNA reads TGCGCCAGCAGCCAAGTCCCGGTGTTTAGCGGGGGGCCGAACACCGGGGAGCTGTTTTTT. It yields the protein CASSQVPVFSGGPNTGELFF. The chain links TRBV4-3 to TRBJ2-2, with 10 bases aligning to TRBD2. Trimming at V came to 1 base and at J to 0 bases, leaving 11 bases not matched to a gene. CDR1 and CDR2 from the germline V gene are LGHNA and YSLEER. This CDR3 has 20 residues.

This clonotype was found many times. The chain couples TRBV7-9 to TRBJ1-3, with D maybe TRBD1 (5 bases). Germline V gene data show CDR1 as SEHNR and CDR2 as FQNEAQ (reference sequence). Trimming pared 5 bases from V and 5 bases from J, leaving 16 bases between. The CDR3 runs 15 residues. CDR3 sequence: CASSALGAHRNTIYF. The CDR3 DNA sequence: TGTGCCAGCAGCGCTTTAGGGGCGCATAGAAACACCATATATTTT.

This clonotype was detected many times. The rearrangement joins TRBV5-1 to TRBJ2-3, with 8 bases matching TRBD1. This CDR3 has 15 amino acids. CDR1 and CDR2 from the germline V gene are SGHRS and YFSETQ. Trimming removed 5 bases from V and 2 bases from J; junction bases left unmatched: 7. The CDR3 loop is CASRPRQGFTDTQYF. In DNA, the CDR3 is TGCGCCAGCAGACCTCGACAGGGGTTCACAGATACGCAGTATTTT.

There are many counts of this clonotype. The chain is built from TRBV7-3 and TRBJ2-5, with 7 bases aligning to TRBD2. This CDR3 has 15 amino acids. CDR1 SGHTA and CDR2 FQGTGA come from the germline V gene. V shed 2 bases, J shed 5 bases, and the junction held 8 bases outside the gene matches. The CDR3 bases are TGTGCCAGCAGCTTAGCGGGGGTCCCTCAGGAGACCCAGTACTTC. Residues: CASSLAGVPQETQYF.

This clonotype was found many times. The CDR3 DNA reads TGTGCCAGCAGCCCCAGGCTCGGGGGGCCTCGAGGCACCGGGGAGCTGTTTTTT. Translation gives CASSPRLGGPRGTGELFF. The chain recombines TRBV7-6 with TRBJ2-2; a weak D match, TRBD2 (7 bases). Trimming took 5 bases from V and 4 from J, leaving 23 bases between them. Germline CDR1 reads SGHVS; CDR2 reads FNYEAQ. The CDR3 contains 18 residues.

In this sample, this clonotype turned up many times. CDR3: CASRQDRGENYGYTF. The CDR3, as DNA: TGTGCCAGCAGACAAGACAGGGGGGAAAACTATGGCTACACCTTC. The chain recombines TRBV7-2 with TRBJ1-2, with 9 bases lining up with TRBD1. V was clipped by 6 bases and J by 2 bases; unmatched bases: 7. The CDR3 spans 15 residues. Germline V gene lookup returns CDR1 SGHTA and CDR2 FQGNSA.

This clonotype was found many times. The rearrangement links TRBV27 to TRBJ2-3; TRBD1 matches 7 bases. V was clipped by 6 bases and J by 6 bases; unmatched bases: 6. This CDR3 is built from 13 residues. Germline CDR1 and CDR2: MNHEY and SMNVEV (reference sequence). CDR3 in amino acids: CASRPTGFDTQYF. CDR3 coding DNA: TGTGCCAGCAGGCCGACAGGGTTTGATACGCAGTATTTT.

This clonotype was counted at least ten times. This chain joins TRBV7-3 and TRBJ2-1; 10 nucleotides agree with TRBD2. This CDR3 spans 15 amino acids. The germline V gene encodes CDR1 SGHTA and CDR2 FQGTGA. V shed 6 bases, J shed 4 bases, and the junction held 6 bases outside the gene matches. CDR3 nucleotides: TGTGCCAGCAGTTCCACTAGCGGGGTTTACAATGAGCAGTTCTTC. This encodes CASSSTSGVYNEQFF.

This clonotype was picked up a small number of times. The chain uses TRBV2 and TRBJ2-3, with a tentative D call TRBD1 (5 bases). The germline gives CDR1 SNHLY, CDR2 FYNNEI. The CDR3 contains 14 residues. The V and J ends lost 5 bases and 1 base respectively, with 10 bases between them. The CDR3 coding sequence is TGTGCCAGCAGTCCTGGGGCGGGCACAGATACGCAGTATTTT. As protein: CASSPGAGTDTQYF. Filled out from reference TRBV2 and TRBJ2-3, the complete variable domain reads EPEVTQTPSHQVTQMGQEVILRCVPISNHLYFYWYRQILGQKVEFLVSFYNNEISEKSEIFDDQFSVERPDGSNFTLKIRSTKLEDSAMYFCASSPGAGTDTQYFGPGTRLTVL.

The chain is built from TRBV5-5 and TRBJ2-5; D unclear. V was trimmed by 3 bases and J by 5 bases, leaving 14 bases between them. The CDR3 is 14 amino acids. Germline values: CDR1 SGHKS, CDR2 YYEKEE (reference sequence). CDR3 sequence: CASSSGPLYETQYF. For the CDR3, the DNA is TGTGCCAGCAGCTCCGGACCCCTCTACGAGACCCAGTACTTC.

This clonotype was counted ten times or more. The chain joins TRBV6-5 to TRBJ2-6; 11 nucleotides line up with TRBD2. Germline CDR1 MNHEY, CDR2 SVGAGI. J lost 0 bases, V lost 7 bases, and 11 bases had no gene match. The CDR3 is made up of 19 amino acids. The CDR3 DNA is TGTGCCAGCACCTTACGATCTAGCGGGGGGCTCTCTGGGGCCAACGTCCTGACTTTC. Its protein product is CASTLRSSGGLSGANVLTF.

This chain connects TRBV5-8 to TRBJ1-2; D unresolved. This CDR3 contains 13 residues. The germline gives CDR1 SGHTS, CDR2 YDEGEE. Trimming shortened V by 9 bases and J by 4 bases, and 16 bases separated the two germline ends. CDR3 in amino acids: CAMSPGLLYGYTF. The CDR3 coding sequence is TGTGCCATGAGCCCTGGGCTCCTCTATGGCTACACCTTC.

This clonotype was counted many times. V usage is TRBV11-2 and J usage is TRBJ1-2; 7 nucleotides agree with TRBD1. The CDR3 is 14 residues long. Germline V gene sequence: CDR1 SGHAT, CDR2 FQNNGV. After removal of 6 bases from V and 2 bases from J, the junction contained 6 bases not matched to a gene. The CDR3 loop reads CASRRTGVNYGYTF. The CDR3 DNA reads as TGTGCCAGCAGAAGAACAGGGGTGAACTATGGCTACACCTTC.

A few counts support this clonotype. This chain uses TRBV5-1 with TRBJ2-7; tentatively, D is TRBD1 (6 bases). Germline lookup yields CDR1 SGHRS and CDR2 YFSETQ. Between the trimmed V and J ends, which lost 3 bases and 2 bases, there was a span of 12 bases. CDR3 length equals 14 residues. For the CDR3, the DNA is TGCGCCAGCAGCTCAATAGGACAGACCTACGAGCAGTACTTC. Protein: CASSSIGQTYEQYF.

There are many counts of this clonotype. This chain uses TRBV5-1 with TRBJ1-6; 7 bases are shared with TRBD1. With 1 base clipped from V and 0 bases from J, the junction kept 7 bases outside the gene matches. Germline lookup yields CDR1 SGHRS and CDR2 YFSETQ. CDR3 length: 18 residues. CDR3 loop: CASSLNWGQSSYNSPLHF. The CDR3 bases are TGCGCCAGCAGCTTGAACTGGGGACAGAGCTCCTATAATTCACCCCTCCACTTT.